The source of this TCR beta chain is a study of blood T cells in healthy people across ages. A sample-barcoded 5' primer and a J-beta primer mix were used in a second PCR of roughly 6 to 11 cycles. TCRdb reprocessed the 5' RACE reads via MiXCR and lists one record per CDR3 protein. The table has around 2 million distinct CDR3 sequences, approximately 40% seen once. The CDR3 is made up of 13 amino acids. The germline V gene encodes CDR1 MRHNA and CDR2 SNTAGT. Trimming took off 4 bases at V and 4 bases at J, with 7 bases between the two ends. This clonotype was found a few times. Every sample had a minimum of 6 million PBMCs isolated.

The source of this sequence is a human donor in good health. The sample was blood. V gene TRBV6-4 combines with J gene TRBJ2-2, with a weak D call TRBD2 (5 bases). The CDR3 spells CASSGGSTGELFF. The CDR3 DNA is TGTGCCAGCAGTGGAGGGAGCACCGGGGAGCTGTTTTTT.